This T cell receptor (beta chain) emerged from a study of blood T cell repertoires in COVID-19. Study at large: From the United States, Italy and Spain came samples of acute and convalescent COVID-19. In each case, the material was cDNA or gDNA derived from T cells, B-cell-depleted T cells, or PBMCs.

The sample holds one count of this clone. In the source study's methods: From reference gene primer amplification, estimates of nucleated cell counts were derived. The method was immunoSEQ multiplex PCR; TCRdb's version includes in-frame clones alone and lacks a portion of them. That table gives V, J and clone size, and the DNA gave D and trimming. The sample holds about 90,000 clones, about 81% seen once. The specimen sequenced was peripheral blood. This receptor was obtained from a human donor in a cohort sampled during active COVID-19.

CDR3: CAKQTGPTNEQFF. The CDR3 region has the DNA TGTGCCAAACAGACAGGACCAACCAATGAGCAGTTCTTC. V gene TRBV24-1 combines with J gene TRBJ2-1; a possible D gene is TRBD1 (6 bases). Trimming removed 11 bases from V and 6 bases from J, with 16 bases in between. The CDR3 loop spans 13 amino acids. Germline assignment: CDR1 KGHDR and CDR2 SFDVKD.